The clone carrying this T cell receptor beta chain has only one observation. Its antigen is not identified. This record comes from a study of regulatory T cells in long-lasting Graves disease. For the study at large: Graves' cases, newly diagnosed, had used antithyroid drugs under 3 months. Whole-study findings and limits: Limited sample numbers may have lowered accuracy.

TCR beta libraries were built with iRepertoire HTBI primers and Arm-PCR of CDR3 regions. TCRdb ran MiXCR on the multiplex PCR reads and lists one entry per CDR3 protein. Of some 250,000 distinct CDR3 sequences in the sample, 15% to 20% were seen once. J was trimmed by 0 bases and V by 4 bases; bases with no gene match: 3. CDR3 length equals 15 residues. Germline-derived CDR1 and CDR2 are SQVTM and ANQGSEA. Sample time point: newly diagnosed GD, antithyroid drugs for less than 3 months. The TCR library was made from RNA extracted from PBMCs. Into tubes containing EDTA, about 9.6 milliliters of peripheral blood were drawn. These records were also assigned to another study, of T cells in Graves' hyperthyroidism and ophthalmopathy.

The sequencing here drew on peripheral blood mononuclear cells (PBMCs), taken at new diagnosis, from a patient treated with antithyroid drugs. This receptor was taken from a woman in her 30s with Graves disease. The V gene is TRBV29-1, the J gene TRBJ2-1; TRBD2 aligns across 10 bases. This chain's CDR3 is CSVVASGGSYNEQFF. CDR3 in DNA: TGCAGCGTTGTGGCTAGCGGGGGCTCCTACAATGAGCAGTTCTTC.